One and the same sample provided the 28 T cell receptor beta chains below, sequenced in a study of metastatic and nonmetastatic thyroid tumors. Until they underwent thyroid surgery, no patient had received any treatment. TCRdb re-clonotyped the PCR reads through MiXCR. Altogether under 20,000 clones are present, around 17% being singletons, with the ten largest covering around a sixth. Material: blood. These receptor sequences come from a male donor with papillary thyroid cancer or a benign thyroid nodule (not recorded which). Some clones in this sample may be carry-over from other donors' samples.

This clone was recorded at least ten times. In nucleotides, the CDR3 is TGCAGTGCTACGAGGGGGATTAACTATGGCTACACCTTC. Translating it yields CSATRGINYGYTF. The rearrangement links TRBV20-1 to TRBJ1-2; D might be TRBD1 (6 bases). V was pared by 4 bases and J by 1 base, with 10 bases between. Germline CDR1 reads DFQATT; CDR2 reads SNEGSKA (reference sequence). There are 13 residues in the CDR3.

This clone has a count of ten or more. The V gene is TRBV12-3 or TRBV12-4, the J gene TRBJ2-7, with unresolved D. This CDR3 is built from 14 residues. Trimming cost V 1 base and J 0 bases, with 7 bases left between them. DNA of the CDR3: TGTGCCAGCAGTTTAGTTCGCGGCTCCTACGAGCAGTACTTC. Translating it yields CASSLVRGSYEQYF.

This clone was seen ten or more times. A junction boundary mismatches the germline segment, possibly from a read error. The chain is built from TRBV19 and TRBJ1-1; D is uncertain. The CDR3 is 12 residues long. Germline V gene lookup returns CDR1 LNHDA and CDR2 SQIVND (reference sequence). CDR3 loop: CASSSWNAEAFF. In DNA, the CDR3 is TGTGCCAGTAGTTCCTGGAACGCTGAAGCTTTCTTT.

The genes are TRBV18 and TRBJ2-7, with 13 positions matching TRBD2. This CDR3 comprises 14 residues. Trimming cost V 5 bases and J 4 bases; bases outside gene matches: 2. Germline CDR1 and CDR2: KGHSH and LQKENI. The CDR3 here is CASSGGLAGYEQYF. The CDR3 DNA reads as TGTGCCAGCTCAGGGGGACTAGCGGGGTACGAGCAGTACTTC.

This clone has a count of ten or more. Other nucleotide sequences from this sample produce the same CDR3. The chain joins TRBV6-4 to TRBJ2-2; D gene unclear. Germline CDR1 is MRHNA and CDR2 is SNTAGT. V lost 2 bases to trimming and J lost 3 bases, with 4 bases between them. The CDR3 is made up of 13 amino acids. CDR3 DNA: TGTGCCAGCAGTGACCGGGACACCGGGGAGCTGTTTTTT. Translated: CASSDRDTGELFF.

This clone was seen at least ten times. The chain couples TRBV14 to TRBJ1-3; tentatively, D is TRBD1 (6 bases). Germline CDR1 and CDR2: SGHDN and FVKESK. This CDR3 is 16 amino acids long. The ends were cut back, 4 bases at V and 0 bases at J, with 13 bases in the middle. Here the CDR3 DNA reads TGTGCCAGCAGCCCCAAAAGGACAGTCTCTGGAAACACCATATATTTT. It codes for CASSPKRTVSGNTIYF.

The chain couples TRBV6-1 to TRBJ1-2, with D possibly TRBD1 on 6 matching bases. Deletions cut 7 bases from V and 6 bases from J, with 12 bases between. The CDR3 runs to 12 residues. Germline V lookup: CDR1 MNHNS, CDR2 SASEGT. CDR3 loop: CASTGGADGYTF. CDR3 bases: TGTGCCAGCACTGGGGGGGCTGATGGCTACACCTTC.

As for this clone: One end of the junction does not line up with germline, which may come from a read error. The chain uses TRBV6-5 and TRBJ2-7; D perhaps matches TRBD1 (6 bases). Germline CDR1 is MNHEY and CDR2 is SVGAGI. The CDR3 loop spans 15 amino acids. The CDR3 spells CASSYSVDSRDEKYF. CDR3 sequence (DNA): TGTGCCAGCAGTTACTCGGTGGACAGCCGCGACGAGAAGTACTTC.

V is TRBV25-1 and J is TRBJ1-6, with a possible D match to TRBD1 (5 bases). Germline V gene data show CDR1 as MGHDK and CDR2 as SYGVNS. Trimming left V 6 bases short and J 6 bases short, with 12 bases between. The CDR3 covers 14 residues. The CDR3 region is CASSGTGFNSPLHF. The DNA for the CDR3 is TGTGCCAGCAGCGGGACGGGATTTAATTCACCCCTCCACTTT.

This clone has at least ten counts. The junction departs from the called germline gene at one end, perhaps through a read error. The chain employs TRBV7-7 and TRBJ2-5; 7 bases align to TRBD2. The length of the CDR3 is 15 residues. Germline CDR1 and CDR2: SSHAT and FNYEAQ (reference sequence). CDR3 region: CASSLGGGPGKTQYF. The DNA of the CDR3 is TGTGCTAGCAGCTTGGGGGGAGGGCCCGGAAAGACCCAGTACTTC.

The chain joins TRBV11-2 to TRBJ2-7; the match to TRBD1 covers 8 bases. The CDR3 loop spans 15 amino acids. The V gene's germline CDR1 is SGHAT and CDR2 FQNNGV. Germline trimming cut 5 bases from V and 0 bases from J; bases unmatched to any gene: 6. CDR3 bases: TGTGCCAGCAGCCAGGGGGCGGCGAACTCCTACGAGCAGTACTTC. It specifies CASSQGAANSYEQYF.

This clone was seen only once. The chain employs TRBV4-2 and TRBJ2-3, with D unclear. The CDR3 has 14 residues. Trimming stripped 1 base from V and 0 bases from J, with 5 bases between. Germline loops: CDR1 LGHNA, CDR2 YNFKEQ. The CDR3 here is CASSQGTSTDTQYF. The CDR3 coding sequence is TGTGCCAGCAGCCAAGGAACTAGCACAGATACGCAGTATTTT.

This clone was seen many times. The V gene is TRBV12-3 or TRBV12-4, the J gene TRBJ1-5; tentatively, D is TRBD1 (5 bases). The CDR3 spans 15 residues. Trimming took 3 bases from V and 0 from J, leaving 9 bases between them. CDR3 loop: CASSLGTYSNQPQHF. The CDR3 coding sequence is TGTGCCAGCAGTTTGGGGACTTATAGCAATCAGCCCCAGCATTTT.

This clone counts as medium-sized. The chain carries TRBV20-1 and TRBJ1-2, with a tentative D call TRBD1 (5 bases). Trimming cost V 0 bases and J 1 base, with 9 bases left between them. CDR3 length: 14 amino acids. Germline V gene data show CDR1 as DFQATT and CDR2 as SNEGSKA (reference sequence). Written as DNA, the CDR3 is TGCAGTGCTAGAGAAACAGGAGTTAACTATGGCTACACCTTC. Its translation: CSARETGVNYGYTF.

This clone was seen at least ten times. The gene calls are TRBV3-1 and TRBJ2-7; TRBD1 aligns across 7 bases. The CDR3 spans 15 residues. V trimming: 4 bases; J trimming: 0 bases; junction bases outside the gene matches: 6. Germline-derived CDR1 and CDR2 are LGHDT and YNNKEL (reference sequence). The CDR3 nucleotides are TGTGCCAGCAGCCTTAGACAGGGCCTCTCCTACGAGCAGTACTTC. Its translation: CASSLRQGLSYEQYF.

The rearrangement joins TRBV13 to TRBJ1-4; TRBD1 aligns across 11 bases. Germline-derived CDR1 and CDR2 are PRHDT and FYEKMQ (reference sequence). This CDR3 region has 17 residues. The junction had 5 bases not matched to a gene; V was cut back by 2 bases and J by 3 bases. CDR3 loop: CASSLRTGGAPNEKLFF. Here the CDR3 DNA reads TGTGCCAGCAGCTTAAGGACAGGGGGCGCGCCTAATGAAAAACTGTTTTTT.

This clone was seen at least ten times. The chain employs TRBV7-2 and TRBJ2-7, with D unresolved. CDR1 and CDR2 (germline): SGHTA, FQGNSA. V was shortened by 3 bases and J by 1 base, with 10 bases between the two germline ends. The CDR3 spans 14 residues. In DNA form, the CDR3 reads TGTGCCAGCAGCTTTTCGGCGGCGTCCTACGAGCAGTACTTC. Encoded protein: CASSFSAASYEQYF.

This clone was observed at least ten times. The CDR3, as DNA: TGCAGTGCTAGACTAGCGGGAGGGGATACGCAGTATTTT. The encoded protein is CSARLAGGDTQYF. The chain carries TRBV20-1 and TRBJ2-3; 12 positions agree with TRBD2. This CDR3 spans 13 amino acids. After removal of 2 bases from V and 6 bases from J, the junction contained 0 bases not matched to a gene. Germline V gene lookup returns CDR1 DFQATT and CDR2 SNEGSKA (reference sequence).

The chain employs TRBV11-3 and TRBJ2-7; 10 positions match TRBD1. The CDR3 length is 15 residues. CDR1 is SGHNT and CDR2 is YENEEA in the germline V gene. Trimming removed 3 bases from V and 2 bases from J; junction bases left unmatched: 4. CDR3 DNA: TGTGCCAGCAGCTTTGGGACAGGGGATACCTACGAGCAGTACTTC. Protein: CASSFGTGDTYEQYF.

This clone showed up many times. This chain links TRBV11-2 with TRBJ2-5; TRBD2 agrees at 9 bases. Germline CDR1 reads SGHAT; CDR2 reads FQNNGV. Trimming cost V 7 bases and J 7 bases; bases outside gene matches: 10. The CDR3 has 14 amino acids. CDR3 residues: CASTLGTSFGTQYF. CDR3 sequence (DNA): TGTGCCAGCACCCTAGGGACTAGCTTCGGGACCCAGTACTTC.

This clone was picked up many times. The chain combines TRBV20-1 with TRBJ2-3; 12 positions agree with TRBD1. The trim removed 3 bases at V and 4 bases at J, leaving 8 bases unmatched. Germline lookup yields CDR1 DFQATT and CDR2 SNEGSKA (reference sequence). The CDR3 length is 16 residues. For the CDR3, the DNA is TGCAGTGCTAGGGGGCCGGGACAGGGGGCCGCAGATACGCAGTATTTT. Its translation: CSARGPGQGAADTQYF.

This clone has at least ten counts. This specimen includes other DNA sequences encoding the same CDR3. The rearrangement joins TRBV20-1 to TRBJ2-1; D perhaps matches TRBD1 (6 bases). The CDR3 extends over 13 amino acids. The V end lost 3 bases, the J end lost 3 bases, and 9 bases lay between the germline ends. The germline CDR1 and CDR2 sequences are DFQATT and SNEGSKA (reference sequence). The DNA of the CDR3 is TGCAGTGCTAGTCAGGGGCTCTACAATGAGCAGTTCTTC. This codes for CSASQGLYNEQFF.

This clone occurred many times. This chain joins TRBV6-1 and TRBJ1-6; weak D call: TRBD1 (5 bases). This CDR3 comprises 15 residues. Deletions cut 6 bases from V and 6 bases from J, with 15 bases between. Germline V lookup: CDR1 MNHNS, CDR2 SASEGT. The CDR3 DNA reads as TGTGCCAGCAGCCTTGGGGCAGGGCCTAATTCACCCCTCCACTTT. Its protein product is CASSLGAGPNSPLHF.

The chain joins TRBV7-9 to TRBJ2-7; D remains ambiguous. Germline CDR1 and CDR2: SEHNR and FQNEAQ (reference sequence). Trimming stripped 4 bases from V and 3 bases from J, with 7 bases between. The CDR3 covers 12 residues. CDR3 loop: CASSSLFYEQYF. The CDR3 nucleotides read TGTGCCAGCAGCTCCCTTTTCTACGAGCAGTACTTC.

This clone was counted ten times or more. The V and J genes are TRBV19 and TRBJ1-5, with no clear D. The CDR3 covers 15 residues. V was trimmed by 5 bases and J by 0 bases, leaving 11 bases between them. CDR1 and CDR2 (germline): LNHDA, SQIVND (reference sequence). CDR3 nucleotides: TGTGCCAGTAGTGCCGTCGGGAGTAGCAATCAGCCCCAGCATTTT. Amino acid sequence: CASSAVGSSNQPQHF.

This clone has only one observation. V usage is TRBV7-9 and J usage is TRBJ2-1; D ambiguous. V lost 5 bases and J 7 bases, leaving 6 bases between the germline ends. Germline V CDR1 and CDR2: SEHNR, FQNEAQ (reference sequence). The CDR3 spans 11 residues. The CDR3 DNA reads TGTGCCAGCAGCCCACCGAATGAGCAGTTCTTC. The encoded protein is CASSPPNEQFF.

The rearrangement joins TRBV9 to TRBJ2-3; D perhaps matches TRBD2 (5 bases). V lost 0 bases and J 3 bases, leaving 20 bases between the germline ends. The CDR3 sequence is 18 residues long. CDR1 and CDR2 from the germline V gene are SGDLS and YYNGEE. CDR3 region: CASSVEPILTGGTDTQYF. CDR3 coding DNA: TGTGCCAGCAGCGTAGAACCAATCCTAACTGGCGGGACAGATACGCAGTATTTT.

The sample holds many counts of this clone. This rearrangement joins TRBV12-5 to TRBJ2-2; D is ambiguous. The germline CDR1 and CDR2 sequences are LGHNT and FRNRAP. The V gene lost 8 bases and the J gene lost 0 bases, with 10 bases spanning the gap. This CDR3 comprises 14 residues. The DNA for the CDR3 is TGTGCTAGTCGAGAACCACCGAACACCGGGGAGCTGTTTTTT. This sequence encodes CASREPPNTGELFF.